Listed here are 7 T cell receptor beta chains from one sample, sequenced in a study of blood T cells in healthy people across ages. A second about 7 to 11 cycle PCR used barcoded and J-beta primers. TCRdb passed the 5' RACE reads through MiXCR, listing each CDR3 protein once. The sample contains 1 million or so distinct CDR3 sequences, around 43% of which appear only once. The sequenced material came from blood. The receptors shown here come from a woman in her sixties in good health.

J is TRBJ2-5 and V is TRBV5-5; tentatively, D is TRBD2 (6 bases). With 5 bases removed from V and 11 bases from J, the gap between germline ends came to 16 bases. The CDR3 has 12 amino acids. Looked up from germline, CDR1 is SGHKS and CDR2 is YYEKEE (reference sequence). The CDR3 region has the DNA TGTGCCAGCAGTCCAGACGGACGGGAGCAGTACTTC. Translation: CASSPDGREQYF. Full variable domain (rest looked up from reference TRBV5-5 and TRBJ2-5): DAGVTQSPTHLIKTRGQQVTLRCSPISGHKSVSWYQQVLGQGPQFIFQYYEKEERGRGNFPDRFSARQFPNYSSELNVNALLLGDSALYLCASSPDGREQYFGPGTRLLVL.

The rearrangement links TRBV6-1 to TRBJ2-4, with 10 positions matching TRBD2. TRBJ2-7 matches the DNA end more closely, so the J call is doubtful. Germline CDR1 and CDR2: MNHNS and SASEGT. CDR3 length equals 15 residues. The CDR3 region is CASSDGLAATYEQYF. CDR3 DNA: TGTGCCAGCAGTGACGGACTAGCGGCAACCTACGAGCAGTACTTC.

The chain combines TRBV6-5 with TRBJ2-1; D remains unclear. Trimming cost V 9 bases and J 10 bases, with 13 bases left between them. CDR1 is MNHEY and CDR2 is SVGAGI in the germline V gene. There are 11 residues in the CDR3. The CDR3 coding sequence is TGTGCCAGGAGTGCCCTGGGAGAGCAGTTCTTC. Its translation is CARSALGEQFF.

The V gene is TRBV4-2, the J gene TRBJ1-2; D is unresolved. Germline V gene sequence: CDR1 LGHNA, CDR2 YNFKEQ. V shed 7 bases and J shed 8 bases, with 20 bases lying between them. The CDR3 consists of 14 residues. The CDR3 loop reads CASMQYGSSMGYTF. The CDR3 nucleotides are TGTGCCAGCATGCAGTACGGCTCCTCAATGGGCTACACCTTC.

This clonotype was observed at least ten times. The chain carries TRBV7-7 and TRBJ2-1; no clear D. The length of the CDR3 is 13 residues. CDR1 SSHAT and CDR2 FNYEAQ come from the germline V gene (reference sequence). Deletions cut 1 base from V and 6 bases from J, with 7 bases between. CDR3 sequence: CASSLDRVNEQFF. CDR3 DNA sequence: TGTGCCAGCAGCTTAGACAGAGTCAATGAGCAGTTCTTC.

This clonotype was found a few times. The rearrangement joins TRBV20-1 to TRBJ2-1; D might be TRBD1 or TRBD2, each matching 6 bases. Per the germline V gene, CDR1 is DFQATT and CDR2 is SNEGSKA (reference sequence). Trimming removed 6 bases from V and 6 bases from J, with 18 bases in between. This CDR3 contains 14 residues. As DNA, the CDR3 is TGCAGTGCCGCGGGACATTCCCTGGGCAATGAGCAGTTCTTC. Protein product: CSAAGHSLGNEQFF.

This clonotype was seen more than once but under ten times. The rearrangement links TRBV9 to TRBJ2-1, with 11 bases aligning to TRBD2. Germline V lookup: CDR1 SGDLS, CDR2 YYNGEE. Unmatched junction bases numbered 5, after V lost 0 bases and J lost 9 bases. This CDR3 region has 15 residues. Here the CDR3 reads CASSVETSGGSEQFF. DNA of the CDR3: TGTGCCAGCAGCGTAGAAACTAGCGGGGGAAGTGAGCAGTTCTTC.